Below are 22 T cell receptor beta chains sequenced from a single sample in a study of blood T cell repertoires in COVID-19. Profiled with immunoSEQ multiplex PCR; TCRdb holds only in-frame clones, not every one. The sample has approximately 150,000 clones, around 86% seen once. The sample consisted of peripheral blood. These receptors were obtained from a man aged 65 to 85 who had recovered from COVID-19.

The V call is TRBV28, the J call TRBJ1-3; D gene uncertain. Germline V gives CDR1 MDHEN, CDR2 SYDVKM. V was clipped by 5 bases and J by 2 bases, with 16 bases between them. The CDR3 length is 16 residues. The CDR3 reads CASSPPDLNTGNTIYF. The CDR3 DNA reads as TGTGCCAGCAGTCCCCCGGACTTAAATACTGGAAACACCATATATTTT.

V usage is TRBV10-1 and J usage is TRBJ1-5; a possible D gene is TRBD1 (5 bases). The CDR3 has 13 amino acids. The V end lost 8 bases, the J end lost 7 bases, and 15 bases lay between the germline ends. Germline CDR1 WNHNN, CDR2 SYGVQD (reference sequence). The CDR3 loop is CASQDGRGQPQHF. The CDR3 coding sequence is TGCGCCAGCCAGGACGGCCGGGGGCAGCCCCAGCATTTT.

This chain connects TRBV18 to TRBJ1-5; 9 bases align to TRBD1. V lost 4 bases and J lost 8; bases outside the gene matches: 6. The CDR3 runs to 14 residues. Germline V CDR1 and CDR2: KGHSH, LQKENI. The CDR3 nucleotides read TGTGCCAGCTCACAAACAGGGGGCGATGAGCCCCAGCATTTT. As protein: CASSQTGGDEPQHF.

This chain connects TRBV5-4 to TRBJ2-7; TRBD2 agrees at 9 bases. From germline, CDR1 is SGHNT and CDR2 YYREEE (reference sequence). This CDR3 is built from 16 residues. J lost 1 base, V lost 4 bases, and 9 bases had no gene match. CDR3 nucleotide sequence: TGTGCCAGCAGCCCTGGCGCTAGCGGGGCGTCCTACGAGCAGTACTTC. This translates into CASSPGASGASYEQYF.

The chain has TRBV20-1 and TRBJ2-7, with 12 bases matching TRBD2. The CDR3 is 17 residues long. Germline CDR1 DFQATT, CDR2 SNEGSKA (reference sequence). After removal of 3 bases from V and 2 bases from J, the junction contained 11 bases not matched to a gene. In DNA, the CDR3 is TGCAGTGCTAGTAGGTTACCTAGCGGGAGGGCCCCCTACGAGCAGTACTTC. Amino acids: CSASRLPSGRAPYEQYF.

The chain recombines TRBV6-5 with TRBJ2-1; D gene uncertain. Trimming took off 7 bases at V and 9 bases at J, with 22 bases between the two ends. The CDR3 extends over 15 amino acids. In germline, CDR1 is MNHEY, CDR2 SVGAGI. CDR3 sequence: CASTPVAGVLGEQFF. The CDR3 bases are TGTGCCAGCACCCCAGTGGCAGGTGTATTGGGTGAGCAGTTCTTC.

Only a few counts were recorded for this clone. The V gene is TRBV7-2, the J gene TRBJ2-3; 14 positions agree with TRBD2. The CDR3 extends over 17 amino acids. Germline V gene sequence: CDR1 SGHTA, CDR2 FQGNSA. With 4 bases clipped from V and 2 bases from J, the junction kept 5 bases outside the gene matches. The CDR3 spells CASSSGLAGGSTDTQYF. Here the CDR3 DNA reads TGTGCCAGCAGCTCTGGACTAGCGGGGGGATCCACAGATACGCAGTATTTT.

This clone has only a few counts. V gene TRBV11-2 combines with J gene TRBJ2-5, with a tentative D call TRBD2 (6 bases). V lost 5 bases and J 2 bases, leaving 12 bases between the germline ends. Germline V gives CDR1 SGHAT, CDR2 FQNNGV. This CDR3 spans 14 amino acids. The CDR3 DNA reads as TGTGCCAGCAGCATCGGGACTTCTCAAGAGACCCAGTACTTC. Amino acid sequence: CASSIGTSQETQYF.

There are a few counts of this clone. This rearrangement joins TRBV7-2 to TRBJ2-7; 12 positions match TRBD2. This CDR3 has 17 residues. Unmatched junction bases numbered 9, after V lost 5 bases and J lost 1 base. Germline lookup yields CDR1 SGHTA and CDR2 FQGNSA. This CDR3 reads CASSVPTSGRESYEQYF. CDR3 nucleotides: TGTGCCAGCAGCGTCCCGACTAGCGGGAGAGAATCCTACGAGCAGTACTTC.

The CDR3 loop reads CAWRIGFNDSPLHF. The CDR3 nucleotides read TGTGCCTGGAGGATTGGCTTCAACGATTCACCCCTCCACTTT. This chain links TRBV30 with TRBJ1-6; D call uncertain. The CDR3 totals 14 residues. Germline loops: CDR1 GTSNPN, CDR2 SVGIG (reference sequence). Trimming pared 3 bases from V and 8 bases from J, leaving 14 bases between.

The V and J genes are TRBV4-1 and TRBJ2-1; a possible D gene is TRBD2 (6 bases). The CDR3 sequence is 16 residues long. The germline V and J ends were trimmed by 1 base and 4 bases, with 14 bases remaining between them. Germline V gives CDR1 MGHRA, CDR2 YSYEKL. The CDR3 bases are TGCGCCAGCAGCCAAGCAGAAACGACTAGATACAATGAGCAGTTCTTC. This encodes CASSQAETTRYNEQFF.

The J gene is TRBJ1-4, the V gene TRBV7-2; 8 nucleotides agree with TRBD1. Germline trimming cut 7 bases from V and 8 bases from J; bases unmatched to any gene: 12. CDR1 is SGHTA and CDR2 is FQGNSA in the germline V gene. This CDR3 is 15 amino acids long. The CDR3 DNA sequence: TGTGCCAGCACATTCCGACAGGGGATGGGGGAAAAACTGTTTTTT. Protein product: CASTFRQGMGEKLFF.

V is TRBV28 and J is TRBJ2-5, with 7 bases that match TRBD1. The CDR3 spans 15 residues. Trimming at V came to 5 bases and at J to 3 bases, leaving 9 bases not matched to a gene. The germline V gene has CDR1 MDHEN and CDR2 SYDVKM. In DNA form, the CDR3 reads TGTGCCAGCAGTCTGTCCGGGACAGTGGAAGAGACCCAGTACTTC. Protein: CASSLSGTVEETQYF. The full variable domain, in which reference TRBV28 and TRBJ2-5 provide the parts outside the CDR3, is DVKVTQSSRYLVKRTGEKVFLECVQDMDHENMFWYRQDPGLGLRLIYFSYDVKMKEKGDIPEGYSVSREKKERFSLILESASTNQTSMYLCASSLSGTVEETQYFGPGTRLLVL.

This chain links TRBV4-2 with TRBJ2-2, with 13 bases fitting TRBD2. The CDR3 covers 15 residues. Germline CDR1 and CDR2: LGHNA and YNFKEQ. J was trimmed by 8 bases and V by 1 base; bases with no gene match: 1. The chain's CDR3 is CASSQVLAGGGELFF. The DNA of the CDR3 is TGTGCCAGCAGCCAAGTACTAGCGGGAGGGGGGGAGCTGTTTTTT.

The V gene is TRBV20-1, the J gene TRBJ1-6, with a tentative D call TRBD1 (6 bases). Germline-derived CDR1 and CDR2 are DFQATT and SNEGSKA (reference sequence). Trimming took 3 bases from V and 5 from J, leaving 14 bases between them. The CDR3 totals 15 residues. Here the CDR3 reads CSASIPGQNNSPLHF. The CDR3 DNA reads TGCAGTGCTAGTATACCGGGACAAAATAATTCACCCCTCCACTTT.

The sample holds one count of this clone. The V and J genes are TRBV7-2 and TRBJ2-7, with D perhaps TRBD2 (5 bases). Germline CDR1 SGHTA, CDR2 FQGNSA. The CDR3 has 13 residues. V lost 3 bases and J lost 5, with 11 bases in between. DNA of the CDR3: TGTGCCAGCAGCTTCACGGGGTCGGACGAGCAGTACTTC. Its translation is CASSFTGSDEQYF.

The chain couples TRBV2 to TRBJ1-5, with D perhaps TRBD1 (5 bases). Germline CDR1 SNHLY, CDR2 FYNNEI. V was shortened by 3 bases and J by 2 bases, with 8 bases between the two germline ends. CDR3 size: 14 residues. In nucleotides, the CDR3 is TGTGCCAGCAGTGAGGGGCTGGGCAATCAGCCCCAGCATTTT. This sequence encodes CASSEGLGNQPQHF.

The chain combines TRBV27 with TRBJ2-7; TRBD1 matches 7 bases. J was trimmed by 11 bases and V by 4 bases; bases with no gene match: 5. Germline V gives CDR1 MNHEY, CDR2 SMNVEV (reference sequence). This CDR3 is 11 amino acids long. The CDR3 region is CASSSSTGKYF. CDR3 nucleotide sequence: TGTGCCAGCAGTTCGTCGACAGGGAAGTACTTC.

The chain is built from TRBV2 and TRBJ1-5, with D hard to call. The CDR3 runs 13 residues. Between the trimmed V and J ends, which lost 8 bases and 4 bases, there was a span of 12 bases. CDR1 is SNHLY and CDR2 is FYNNEI in the germline V gene. The CDR3 region has the DNA TGTGCCAGCGACGGGGAGGTGAATCAGCCCCAGCATTTT. Protein: CASDGEVNQPQHF.

The CDR3 DNA is TGCGCCAGCATCTTGAACACCGGGGAGCTGTTTTTT. Residues: CASILNTGELFF. The chain combines TRBV10-2 with TRBJ2-2; D is uncertain. In germline, CDR1 is WSHSY, CDR2 SAAADI. Trimming shortened V by 7 bases and J by 1 base, and 4 bases separated the two germline ends. This CDR3 contains 12 residues.

This rearrangement joins TRBV2 to TRBJ2-1; possible D gene TRBD2, 6 bases. The CDR3 has 16 residues. CDR1 SNHLY and CDR2 FYNNEI come from the germline V gene. V lost 2 bases and J lost 0, with 11 bases in between. CDR3 sequence: CASSESGGNSYNEQFF. Here the CDR3 DNA reads TGTGCCAGCAGTGAATCAGGCGGGAACTCCTACAATGAGCAGTTCTTC.

The chain joins TRBV5-1 to TRBJ1-4; perhaps TRBD1 as D (6 bases). The CDR3 spans 16 residues. CDR1 SGHRS and CDR2 YFSETQ come from the germline V gene. Trimming took 4 bases from V and 7 from J, leaving 20 bases between them. The CDR3 DNA reads TGCGCCAGCAGCGCCTACTTACAGGGATCAGGTGAAAAACTGTTTTTT. Encoded protein: CASSAYLQGSGEKLFF. The entire variable domain, with the rest obtained from reference TRBV5-1 and TRBJ1-4, is as follows: KAGVTQTPRYLIKTRGQQVTLSCSPISGHRSVSWYQQTPGQGLQFLFEYFSETQRNKGNFPGRFSGRQFSNSRSEMNVSTLELGDSALYLCASSAYLQGSGEKLFFGSGTQLSVL.